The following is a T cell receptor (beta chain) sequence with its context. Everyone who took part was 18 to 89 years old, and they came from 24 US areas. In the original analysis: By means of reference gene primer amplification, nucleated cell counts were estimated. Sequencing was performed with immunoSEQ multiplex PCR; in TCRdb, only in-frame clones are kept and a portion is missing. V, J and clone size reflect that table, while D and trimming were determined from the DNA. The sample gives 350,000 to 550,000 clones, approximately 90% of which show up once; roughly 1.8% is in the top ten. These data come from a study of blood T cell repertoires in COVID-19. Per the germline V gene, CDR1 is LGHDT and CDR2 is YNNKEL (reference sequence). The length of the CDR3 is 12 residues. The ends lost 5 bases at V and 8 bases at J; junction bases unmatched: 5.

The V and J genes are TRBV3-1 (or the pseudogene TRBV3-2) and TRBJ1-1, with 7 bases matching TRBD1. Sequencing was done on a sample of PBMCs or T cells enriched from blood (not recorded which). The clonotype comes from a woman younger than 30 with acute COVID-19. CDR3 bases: TGTGCCAGCAGCGAACGGACAGGCGAAGCTTTCTTT. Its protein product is CASSERTGEAFF.